A selection of T cell receptor beta chains follows, all from one sample in a study of blood T cell repertoires in COVID-19. TCRdb keeps only in-frame clones here, not all; method: immunoSEQ multiplex PCR. Of approximately 360,000 clones in the sample, 80% to 90% were seen once. The sample was PBMCs or T cells enriched from blood (not recorded which). Source of these receptors: a man aged 35-49 years in a cohort exposed to, infected with or recovered from COVID-19 (not recorded which). Each CDR3 is given with its conserved first and last residue. A D gene is named only where the DNA matches it firmly. Clone size appears in some rows only: once, few, many, or a class for an expanded clone.

j_call: TRBJ1-6; v_call: TRBV7-3; clone_size: NA; d_call: NA; cdr3_nt: TGTGCCAGCAGCTTAAACGCAGGAGGCACCCTCCACTTT; cdr3_aa: CASSLNAGGTLHF
j_call: TRBJ2-2; v_call: TRBV3-1/TRBV3-2; clone_size: NA; d_call: NA; cdr3_nt: TGTGCCAGCAGCCAAACTGAAGCGAACACCGGGGAGCTGTTTTTT; cdr3_aa: CASSQTEANTGELFF
j_call: TRBJ2-1; v_call: TRBV28; clone_size: NA; d_call: NA; cdr3_nt: TGTGCCAGCAGAGCCCCAGGGCGGCCAGACTACAATGAGCAGTTCTTC; cdr3_aa: CASRAPGRPDYNEQFF
j_call: TRBJ1-5; v_call: TRBV2; clone_size: NA; d_call: NA; cdr3_nt: TGTGCCAGCAGCGCCACAGACCGACAGAATCAGCCCCAGCATTTT; cdr3_aa: CASSATDRQNQPQHF
j_call: TRBJ2-7; v_call: TRBV28; clone_size: NA; d_call: NA; cdr3_nt: TGTGCCAGCAGTCAAGACAGTGGGGGCTCTCCTAACGAGCAGTACTTC; cdr3_aa: CASSQDSGGSPNEQYF
j_call: TRBJ2-3; v_call: TRBV5-1; clone_size: NA; d_call: NA; cdr3_nt: TGCGCCAGCAATGTGGCGGGCACAGATACGCAGTATTTT; cdr3_aa: CASNVAGTDTQYF
j_call: TRBJ2-7; v_call: TRBV5-1; clone_size: NA; d_call: TRBD2; cdr3_nt: TGCGCCAGCAGACCGGGGACTAGCGGGGCCTACGAGCAGTACTTC; cdr3_aa: CASRPGTSGAYEQYF
j_call: TRBJ2-7; v_call: TRBV2; clone_size: NA; d_call: TRBD1; cdr3_nt: TGTGCCAGCAGTGAAGCGGGACAGGGTACCGAGCAGTACTTC; cdr3_aa: CASSEAGQGTEQYF
j_call: TRBJ1-6; v_call: TRBV6-5; clone_size: NA; d_call: NA; cdr3_nt: TGTGCCAGCAGGACCCGGGGGAGTGATAATTCACCCCTCCACTTT; cdr3_aa: CASRTRGSDNSPLHF
j_call: TRBJ2-2; v_call: TRBV6-5; clone_size: few; d_call: TRBD1; cdr3_nt: TGTGCCAGCAGCAAAACAGGGGGCACCGGGGAGCTGTTTTTT; cdr3_aa: CASSKTGGTGELFF
j_call: TRBJ1-5; v_call: TRBV30; clone_size: NA; d_call: NA; cdr3_nt: TGTGCCTGGAGTGTCAACCTCCCGGGGCCCCAGCATTTT; cdr3_aa: CAWSVNLPGPQHF
j_call: TRBJ2-1; v_call: TRBV5-1; clone_size: NA; d_call: TRBD2; cdr3_nt: TGCGCCAGCAGCACACCTAGCGGGCGTAGCTCCTACAATGAGCAGTTCTTC; cdr3_aa: CASSTPSGRSSYNEQFF
j_call: TRBJ2-7; v_call: TRBV28; clone_size: NA; d_call: TRBD1; cdr3_nt: TGTGCCAGCAGCTCGACAGGGTTGTACGAGCAGTACTTC; cdr3_aa: CASSSTGLYEQYF
j_call: TRBJ1-3; v_call: TRBV5-1; clone_size: NA; d_call: TRBD1; cdr3_nt: TGCGCCAGCAGGAAGTCAGGGGGCGCGGATGGAAACACCATATATTTT; cdr3_aa: CASRKSGGADGNTIYF
j_call: TRBJ1-2; v_call: TRBV6-5; clone_size: NA; d_call: NA; cdr3_nt: TGTGCCAGCAGCACAGGACAAACACCTAACTATGGCTACACCTTC; cdr3_aa: CASSTGQTPNYGYTF
j_call: TRBJ2-2; v_call: TRBV7-2; clone_size: NA; d_call: NA; cdr3_nt: TGTGCCAGCAGTCTGGGCCCCGCGAACACCGGGGAGCTGTTTTTT; cdr3_aa: CASSLGPANTGELFF
j_call: TRBJ2-1; v_call: TRBV18; clone_size: once; d_call: NA; cdr3_nt: TGTGCCAGCTCACCACGTGAAGGGAGCTCCTACAATGAGCAGTTCTTC; cdr3_aa: CASSPREGSSYNEQFF
j_call: TRBJ1-5; v_call: TRBV2; clone_size: NA; d_call: NA; cdr3_nt: TGTGCCAGCAGTGTTTCAGGGTTTGATCAGCCCCAGCATTTT; cdr3_aa: CASSVSGFDQPQHF
j_call: TRBJ1-5; v_call: TRBV19; clone_size: NA; d_call: TRBD1; cdr3_nt: TGTGCCAGCACGGGACAGGGTGGGGGTCAGCCCCAGCATTTT; cdr3_aa: CASTGQGGGQPQHF
j_call: TRBJ2-1; v_call: TRBV6-4; clone_size: NA; d_call: TRBD2; cdr3_nt: TGTGCCAGCAGTGAGGGACTAGCGGGAGTTCATGAGCAGTTCTTC; cdr3_aa: CASSEGLAGVHEQFF
j_call: TRBJ2-1; v_call: TRBV6-5; clone_size: NA; d_call: TRBD2; cdr3_nt: TGTGCCAGCAGACCCGGGACTAGCGGGAGAGATGAGCAGTTCTTC; cdr3_aa: CASRPGTSGRDEQFF
j_call: TRBJ1-1; v_call: TRBV25-1; clone_size: few; d_call: TRBD1; cdr3_nt: TGTGCCAGCAGTGGGGACAGGGGGCTGGGTGAAGCTTTCTTT; cdr3_aa: CASSGDRGLGEAFF
j_call: TRBJ2-1; v_call: TRBV11-2; clone_size: few; d_call: NA; cdr3_nt: TGTGCCAGCAGCCTTCCCGACGCGGGTGGGCAGTTCTTC; cdr3_aa: CASSLPDAGGQFF
j_call: TRBJ2-1; v_call: TRBV6-2/TRBV6-3; clone_size: NA; d_call: TRBD2; cdr3_nt: TGTGCCAGCAGTTACTTTGGGACTAGCGGGAGTGAGCAGTTCTTC; cdr3_aa: CASSYFGTSGSEQFF
j_call: TRBJ1-6; v_call: TRBV2; clone_size: NA; d_call: TRBD1; cdr3_nt: TGTGCCAGCAGTTCCGGGACAGGGGTCCCTGTATATAATTCACCCCTCCACTTT; cdr3_aa: CASSSGTGVPVYNSPLHF
j_call: TRBJ2-7; v_call: TRBV7-2; clone_size: NA; d_call: NA; cdr3_nt: TGTGCCAGCAGCTTAGGGTTGAGAGACGAGCAGTACTTC; cdr3_aa: CASSLGLRDEQYF
j_call: TRBJ1-4; v_call: TRBV10-1; clone_size: NA; d_call: TRBD1; cdr3_nt: TGCGCCAGCAGCGGTACCGGGACAGGACGCTTAACAACTAATGAAAAACTGTTTTTT; cdr3_aa: CASSGTGTGRLTTNEKLFF
j_call: TRBJ2-3; v_call: TRBV9; clone_size: NA; d_call: NA; cdr3_nt: TGTGCCAGCAGCGCCGGTATAAGATTTACGGCAGATACGCAGTATTTT; cdr3_aa: CASSAGIRFTADTQYF
j_call: TRBJ2-6; v_call: TRBV27; clone_size: once; d_call: NA; cdr3_nt: TGTGCCAGCACCCCAGCGGCATCTGGGGCCAACGTCCTGACTTTC; cdr3_aa: CASTPAASGANVLTF
j_call: TRBJ2-5; v_call: TRBV9; clone_size: NA; d_call: TRBD2; cdr3_nt: TGTGCCAGCGCCGGACTAGTGAATCTAGAGACCCAGTACTTC; cdr3_aa: CASAGLVNLETQYF
j_call: TRBJ1-3; v_call: TRBV19; clone_size: NA; d_call: TRBD1; cdr3_nt: TGTGCCAGTAGTGCGGACAGGGCCCGCTCTGGAAACACCATATATTTT; cdr3_aa: CASSADRARSGNTIYF
j_call: TRBJ1-4; v_call: TRBV28; clone_size: NA; d_call: NA; cdr3_nt: TGTGCCAGCAGTGAACAGGGAGGGTCAACTAATGAAAAACTGTTTTTT; cdr3_aa: CASSEQGGSTNEKLFF
j_call: TRBJ2-7; v_call: TRBV6-4; clone_size: NA; d_call: TRBD2; cdr3_nt: TGTGCCAGCGAGACGCCGGGACTACCATACGAGCAGTACTTC; cdr3_aa: CASETPGLPYEQYF
j_call: TRBJ2-1; v_call: TRBV6-5; clone_size: NA; d_call: NA; cdr3_nt: TGTGCCAGCTTTCCCCTAGAACCCGCGAGCAATGAGCAGTTCTTC; cdr3_aa: CASFPLEPASNEQFF
j_call: TRBJ2-1; v_call: TRBV11-2; clone_size: NA; d_call: NA; cdr3_nt: TGTGCCAGCAGCCCTGGACTATTTCATGGGGTCAATGAGCAGTTCTTC; cdr3_aa: CASSPGLFHGVNEQFF
j_call: TRBJ2-1; v_call: TRBV28; clone_size: NA; d_call: TRBD2; cdr3_nt: TGTGCCAGCAGTTTAGAGGGCGGACTAGCGGGAAGAAATGAGCAGTTCTTC; cdr3_aa: CASSLEGGLAGRNEQFF
j_call: TRBJ2-1; v_call: TRBV24-1; clone_size: NA; d_call: TRBD2; cdr3_nt: TGTGCCACCAGTGACTACGGACTAGCGGGAGATAATGAGCAGTTCTTC; cdr3_aa: CATSDYGLAGDNEQFF
j_call: TRBJ2-2; v_call: TRBV10-2; clone_size: NA; d_call: NA; cdr3_nt: TGCGCCAGCAGTGGTGGTAGTACGCCCCCCGGGGAGCTGTTTTTT; cdr3_aa: CASSGGSTPPGELFF
j_call: TRBJ1-2; v_call: TRBV7-6; clone_size: NA; d_call: TRBD1; cdr3_nt: TGTGCCAGCAGCCCCCGTCCGCAGGGGGATGGCTACACCTTC; cdr3_aa: CASSPRPQGDGYTF
j_call: TRBJ1-2; v_call: TRBV2; clone_size: NA; d_call: TRBD1; cdr3_nt: TGTGCCAGCGCCCTGACAGGGCCTAAAGCTAACTATGGCTACACCTTC; cdr3_aa: CASALTGPKANYGYTF
j_call: TRBJ1-6; v_call: TRBV12-3/TRBV12-4; clone_size: NA; d_call: TRBD1; cdr3_nt: TGTGCCAGCAGTTGGGGGACAGGTCCCCTCCACTTT; cdr3_aa: CASSWGTGPLHF
j_call: TRBJ2-2; v_call: TRBV4-1; clone_size: NA; d_call: TRBD2; cdr3_nt: TGCGCCAGCAGCCAATTTAGCGGGAGGAACACCGGGGAGCTGTTTTTT; cdr3_aa: CASSQFSGRNTGELFF
j_call: TRBJ1-2; v_call: TRBV6-1; clone_size: NA; d_call: NA; cdr3_nt: TGTGCCAGCAGTGAAGCGTGGCAGGGCAATGGCTACACCTTC; cdr3_aa: CASSEAWQGNGYTF
j_call: TRBJ1-4; v_call: TRBV5-1; clone_size: NA; d_call: TRBD1; cdr3_nt: TGCGCCAGCAGCTTGGATTGGACAGGGCTGGATGAAAAACTGTTTTTT; cdr3_aa: CASSLDWTGLDEKLFF
j_call: TRBJ1-5; v_call: TRBV18; clone_size: NA; d_call: TRBD1; cdr3_nt: TGTGCCAGCTCGGAAACAACAGGGGGAACGCAAGGTTGGGGTCAGCCCCAGCATTTT; cdr3_aa: CASSETTGGTQGWGQPQHF
j_call: TRBJ2-2; v_call: TRBV2; clone_size: NA; d_call: NA; cdr3_nt: TGTGCCAGCAGTGTAGCTAGCCATAGCGGGGAGCTGTTTTTT; cdr3_aa: CASSVASHSGELFF
j_call: TRBJ1-2; v_call: TRBV6-5; clone_size: NA; d_call: TRBD1; cdr3_nt: TGTGCCAGCAGTTACAGGGACAGAAGAGGAGGCTACACCTTC; cdr3_aa: CASSYRDRRGGYTF
j_call: TRBJ1-5; v_call: TRBV19; clone_size: NA; d_call: TRBD1; cdr3_nt: TGTGCCAGTAGCAATAGATTGGGACAGGCTAATCAGCCCCAGCATTTT; cdr3_aa: CASSNRLGQANQPQHF
j_call: TRBJ1-2; v_call: TRBV18; clone_size: NA; d_call: NA; cdr3_nt: TGTGCCAGCTCACCCCAGGCAGACACCTATGGCTACACCTTC; cdr3_aa: CASSPQADTYGYTF
j_call: TRBJ2-3; v_call: TRBV15; clone_size: NA; d_call: TRBD1; cdr3_nt: TGTGCCACCAGCTCCCGACAGGGGGGCGCGGATACGCAGTATTTT; cdr3_aa: CATSSRQGGADTQYF
j_call: TRBJ1-1; v_call: TRBV28; clone_size: NA; d_call: NA; cdr3_nt: TGTGCCAGCAGGCGTCTGACAGTTGAAGCTTTCTTT; cdr3_aa: CASRRLTVEAFF
j_call: TRBJ2-1; v_call: TRBV24-1; clone_size: NA; d_call: TRBD2; cdr3_nt: TGTGCCACCAGTGGCCTGGCGGGAGCTGACAATGAGCAGTTCTTC; cdr3_aa: CATSGLAGADNEQFF
j_call: TRBJ2-1; v_call: TRBV5-4; clone_size: NA; d_call: TRBD2; cdr3_nt: TGTGCCAGCAGCTTGGCCGCTAGCGGGAGAAATGAGCAGTTCTTC; cdr3_aa: CASSLAASGRNEQFF
j_call: TRBJ2-1; v_call: TRBV10-3; clone_size: NA; d_call: NA; cdr3_nt: TGTGCCATCAGCGAAACAGGCAATGAGCAGTTCTTC; cdr3_aa: CAISETGNEQFF
j_call: TRBJ2-1; v_call: TRBV29-1; clone_size: NA; d_call: NA; cdr3_nt: TGCAGCGTGGGACTCTTCCAAAATTACAATGAGCAGTTCTTC; cdr3_aa: CSVGLFQNYNEQFF